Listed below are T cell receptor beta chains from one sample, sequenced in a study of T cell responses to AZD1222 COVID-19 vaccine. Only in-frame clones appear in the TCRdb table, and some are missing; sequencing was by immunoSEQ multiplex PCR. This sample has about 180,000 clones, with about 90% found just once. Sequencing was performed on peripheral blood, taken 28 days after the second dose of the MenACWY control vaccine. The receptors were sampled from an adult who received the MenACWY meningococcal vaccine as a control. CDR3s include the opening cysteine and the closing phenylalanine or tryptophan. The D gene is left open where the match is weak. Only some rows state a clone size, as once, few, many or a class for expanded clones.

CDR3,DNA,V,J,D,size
CASRESGGGNQPQHF,TGTGCCAGCAGAGAATCGGGGGGAGGCAATCAGCCCCAGCATTTT,TRBV25-1,TRBJ1-5,-,-
CATSRSYDREFNQPQHF,TGTGCCACCAGCAGATCATATGACAGGGAATTCAATCAGCCCCAGCATTTT,TRBV15,TRBJ1-5,TRBD1,-
CASKVGPGGELFF,TGTGCCAGCAAAGTCGGTCCGGGCGGGGAGCTGTTTTTT,TRBV6-5,TRBJ2-2,-,once
CASSHGHPSSYEQYF,TGCGCCAGCAGCCACGGTCACCCCAGCTCCTACGAGCAGTACTTC,TRBV4-1,TRBJ2-7,-,-
CASSLTGQGGSQPQHF,TGTGCCAGCAGTCTAACGGGACAGGGAGGTAGTCAGCCCCAGCATTTT,TRBV28,TRBJ1-5,TRBD1,-
CASSLNSGNPYEQYF,TGTGCCAGCAGCCTAAATTCCGGGAATCCCTACGAGCAGTACTTC,TRBV7-2,TRBJ2-7,-,-
CASRKVQERRTQYF,TGTGCCAGCAGGAAAGTACAGGAACGGAGGACCCAGTACTTC,TRBV6-5,TRBJ2-5,-,-
CASSRTSGNTGELFF,TGTGCCAGCTCCCGGACTAGCGGGAACACCGGGGAGCTGTTTTTT,TRBV18,TRBJ2-2,TRBD2,-
CASTPATGVTYEQYF,TGCGCCAGCACCCCAGCGACAGGGGTTACCTACGAGCAGTACTTC,TRBV5-1,TRBJ2-7,TRBD1,-
CASSPPRGISNQPQHF,TGTGCCAGCAGTCCCCCCAGGGGGATCAGCAATCAGCCCCAGCATTTT,TRBV28,TRBJ1-5,TRBD1,once
CASSLGGGYGREQYF,TGTGCCAGCAGTTTAGGGGGCGGTTACGGGAGGGAGCAGTACTTC,TRBV28,TRBJ2-7,-,-
CASSVGLAGDLDEQFF,TGCGCCAGCAGTGTGGGACTAGCGGGAGACCTCGATGAGCAGTTCTTC,TRBV10-1,TRBJ2-1,TRBD2,-
CASSLPGQGGEQYF,TGTGCCAGCAGCTTACCCGGACAGGGAGGCGAGCAGTACTTC,TRBV5-4,TRBJ2-7,TRBD1,-
CASSYYGQGKNEQFF,TGTGCCAGCAGTTACTACGGACAGGGGAAGAATGAGCAGTTCTTC,TRBV6-5,TRBJ2-1,TRBD1,-
CASSDIGNSPLHF,TGCGCCAGCAGTGATATCGGGAATTCACCCCTCCACTTT,TRBV10-1,TRBJ1-6,-,-
CASSRGGAARGNQPQHF,TGTGCCAGCAGCCGCGGGGGGGCGGCACGGGGCAATCAGCCCCAGCATTTT,TRBV7-2,TRBJ1-5,-,-
CASSYGAAQETQYF,TGTGCCAGCAGTTACGGCGCGGCACAAGAGACCCAGTACTTC,TRBV6-5,TRBJ2-5,-,once
CASSQGTGHYGYTF,TGTGCCAGCAGCCAAGGCACGGGCCACTATGGCTACACCTTC,TRBV3-1/TRBV3-2,TRBJ1-2,-,-
CASSFSTEQFF,TGTGCCAGCAGTTTTAGCACTGAGCAGTTCTTC,TRBV28,TRBJ2-1,-,-
CASSRSEVTQYF,TGCGCCAGCAGCCGATCTGAAGTGACCCAGTACTTC,TRBV5-1,TRBJ2-5,-,-
CASSEQGVSSNQPQHF,TGTGCCAGCAGTGAACAGGGGGTTTCGAGCAATCAGCCCCAGCATTTT,TRBV2,TRBJ1-5,TRBD1,-
CASSKWTGGNYGYTF,TGTGCCAGCAGTAAATGGACAGGGGGTAACTATGGCTACACCTTC,TRBV28,TRBJ1-2,TRBD1,-
CASSGGRGEWMEKLFF,TGTGCCAGCAGTGGCGGGCGGGGTGAATGGATGGAAAAACTGTTTTTT,TRBV25-1,TRBJ1-4,-,-
CAWAISGANVLTF,TGTGCCTGGGCAATCTCTGGGGCCAACGTCCTGACTTTC,TRBV30,TRBJ2-6,-,-
CATSENSANEQFF,TGTGCCACCAGTGAAAATTCTGCGAATGAGCAGTTCTTC,TRBV24-1,TRBJ2-1,-,once
CAYQDGFYGYTF,TGTGCCTATCAGGACGGCTTCTATGGCTACACCTTC,TRBV30,TRBJ1-2,-,once
CASSYRGRSNQPQHF,TGTGCCAGCAGTTACCGGGGCCGTAGCAATCAGCCCCAGCATTTT,TRBV27,TRBJ1-5,-,-